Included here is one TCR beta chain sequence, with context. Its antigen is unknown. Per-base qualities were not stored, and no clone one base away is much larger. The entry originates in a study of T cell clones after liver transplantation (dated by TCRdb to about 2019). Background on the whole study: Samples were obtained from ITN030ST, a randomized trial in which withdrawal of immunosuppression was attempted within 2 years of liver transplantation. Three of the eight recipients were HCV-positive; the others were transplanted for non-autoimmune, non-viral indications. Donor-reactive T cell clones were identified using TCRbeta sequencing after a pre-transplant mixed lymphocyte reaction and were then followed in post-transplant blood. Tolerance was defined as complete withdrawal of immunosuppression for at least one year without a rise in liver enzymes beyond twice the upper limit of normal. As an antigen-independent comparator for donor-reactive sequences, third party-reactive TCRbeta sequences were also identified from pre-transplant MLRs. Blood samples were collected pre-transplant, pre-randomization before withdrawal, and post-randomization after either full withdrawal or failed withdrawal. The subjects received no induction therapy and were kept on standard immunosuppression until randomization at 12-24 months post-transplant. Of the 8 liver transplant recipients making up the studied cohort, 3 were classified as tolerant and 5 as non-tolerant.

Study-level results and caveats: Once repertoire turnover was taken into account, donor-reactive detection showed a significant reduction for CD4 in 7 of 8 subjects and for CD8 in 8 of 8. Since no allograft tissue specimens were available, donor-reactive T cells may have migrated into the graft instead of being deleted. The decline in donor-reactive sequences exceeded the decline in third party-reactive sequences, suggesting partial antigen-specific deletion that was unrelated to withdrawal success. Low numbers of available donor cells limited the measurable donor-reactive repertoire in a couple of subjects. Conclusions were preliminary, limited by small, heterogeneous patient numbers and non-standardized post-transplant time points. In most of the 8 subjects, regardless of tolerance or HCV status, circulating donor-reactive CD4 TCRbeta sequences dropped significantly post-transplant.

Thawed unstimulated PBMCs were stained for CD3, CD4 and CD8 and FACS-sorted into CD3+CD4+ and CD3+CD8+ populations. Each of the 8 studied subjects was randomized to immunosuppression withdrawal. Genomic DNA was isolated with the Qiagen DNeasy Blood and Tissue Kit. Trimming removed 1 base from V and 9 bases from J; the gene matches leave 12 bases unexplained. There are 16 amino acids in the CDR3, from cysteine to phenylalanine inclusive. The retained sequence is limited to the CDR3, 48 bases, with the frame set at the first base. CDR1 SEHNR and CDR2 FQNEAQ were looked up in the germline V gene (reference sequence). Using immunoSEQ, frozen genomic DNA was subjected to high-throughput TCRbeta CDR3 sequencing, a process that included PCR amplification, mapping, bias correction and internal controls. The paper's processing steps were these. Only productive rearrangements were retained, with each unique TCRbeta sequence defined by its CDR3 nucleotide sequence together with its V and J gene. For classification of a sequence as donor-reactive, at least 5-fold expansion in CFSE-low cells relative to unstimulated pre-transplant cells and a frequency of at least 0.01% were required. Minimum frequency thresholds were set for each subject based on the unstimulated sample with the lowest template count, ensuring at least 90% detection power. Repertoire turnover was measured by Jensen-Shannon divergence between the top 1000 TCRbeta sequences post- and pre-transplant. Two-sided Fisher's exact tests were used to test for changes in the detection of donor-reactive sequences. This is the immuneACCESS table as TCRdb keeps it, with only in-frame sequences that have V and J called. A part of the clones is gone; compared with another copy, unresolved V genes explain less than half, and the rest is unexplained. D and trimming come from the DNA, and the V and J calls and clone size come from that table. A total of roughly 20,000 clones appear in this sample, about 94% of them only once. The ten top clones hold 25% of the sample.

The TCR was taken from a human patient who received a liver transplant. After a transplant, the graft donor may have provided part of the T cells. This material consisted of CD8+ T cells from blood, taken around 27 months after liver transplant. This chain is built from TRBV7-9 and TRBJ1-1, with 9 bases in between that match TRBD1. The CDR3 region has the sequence CASSLDFQTGGEQAFF. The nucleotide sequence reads TGTGCCAGCAGCTTAGATTTTCAGACAGGGGGAGAGCAAGCTTTCTTT.